Described below is a single TCR beta chain sequence and its context. It has no known antigen specificity. Per-base qualities were not stored, and no clone one base away is much larger. Relative to germline, V is missing 4 bases and J is missing 8 bases, with 10 bases of the junction outside any gene match. Sequences LNHDA (CDR1) and SQIVND (CDR2) are obtained from the germline V gene (reference sequence). Taken from cysteine to phenylalanine, the CDR3 has 14 residues. Kept here is only the CDR3 DNA, which spans 42 bases and is read in frame from base 1. TCRbeta CDR3 regions were amplified from genomic DNA using the immunoSEQ Assay, a bias-controlled multiplex PCR. The study's own analysis went as follows. Nucleated cell counts per sample were estimated from amplification of reference gene primers within the assay. To quantify the absolute abundance of each unique TCRbeta CDR3 rearrangement, sequence reads were collapsed and filtered. For each sample, productive Simpson clonality was calculated by taking the square root of Simpson's diversity index across productive rearrangements. Drawn from immuneACCESS, this table holds only the in-frame rearrangements with V and J called that TCRdb kept. Clones are partly lost; checked studies trace under half to an unresolved V gene and leave the rest unexplained. D and trimming were read from the DNA, whereas the V and J calls and clone size are those reported in that table. The table for this sample lists 15,000 to 20,000 clones; about four fifths of them were counted only once. Approximately 9.9% of the sample rests with the top ten.

This sample was taken from a study of blood T cell repertoires in COVID-19 (TCRdb year 2020). The study in broad terms: Collaborator samples came from the United States, Italy and Spain and covered acute and convalescent phases of COVID-19. The material from the prospective study consisted of cDNA or gDNA derived from T cells, B-cell-depleted T cells, or PBMCs. The dataset comprised deeply sampled blood TCRbeta repertoires from subjects exposed to, actively infected with, or recovered from COVID-19. The repertoires were released in a freely available public database meant as a resource for research on the immune response to SARS-CoV-2. The samples were drawn from the first 160 participants of the ongoing ImmuneRACE study and from 1,254 subjects provided by 6 global collaborators. Sample metadata almost always included a de-identified subject ID, COVID-19 status, age in years and sex. HLA class I and class II types, where available, came from metadata supplied by the sample provider rather than from assay-based typing.

Collaborating institutions collected whole blood in K2EDTA tubes following their own protocols. For TCRbeta analysis, collaborators shipped samples in one of three forms: frozen whole blood, isolated PBMCs, or DNA extracted from either of those sample types. Study-wide conclusions, independent of this receptor: Clinical and demographic metadata were provided uncurated, with the amount varying by source and participant.

The clonotype originates from a man aged 80 or over with acute or convalescent COVID-19. Recombination linked TRBV19 to TRBJ1-2; the central 7 bases match TRBD1. The sample taken for sequencing was peripheral blood. Read as DNA, the sequence is TGTGCCAGTAGTACAACCGGGACAGCACAAGGCTACACCTTC. It translates to CASSTTGTAQGYTF.